This is a list of T cell receptor beta chains from one sample in a study of T cells of healthy individuals. TCRdb re-analysed the 5' RACE reads in MiXCR, keeping a single row per CDR3 protein. The table has about 100,000 distinct CDR3 sequences, under 20% seen once. The receptors originated from a human donor in good health. CDR3s include the opening cysteine and the closing phenylalanine or tryptophan. The order of the fields is J gene, D gene, clone size, V gene, CDR3 protein, CDR3 DNA. The D gene is left open where the match is weak. Not every row has a clone size; where given, it reads once, few, many or a size class.

J gene: TRBJ1-1; D gene: TRBD1; clone size: .; V gene: TRBV28; CDR3 protein: CASRSQGVTEAFF; CDR3 DNA: TGTGCCAGCAGATCTCAGGGGGTCACTGAAGCTTTCTTT
J gene: TRBJ2-5; D gene: .; clone size: many; V gene: TRBV7-9; CDR3 protein: CASSADNQETQYF; CDR3 DNA: TGTGCCAGCAGCGCGGACAACCAAGAGACCCAGTACTTC
J gene: TRBJ2-2; D gene: .; clone size: .; V gene: TRBV4-2; CDR3 protein: CASSQDRGIGELFF; CDR3 DNA: TGTGCCAGCAGCCAAGACCGCGGGATCGGGGAGCTGTTTTTT
J gene: TRBJ2-3; D gene: TRBD2; clone size: few; V gene: TRBV20-1; CDR3 protein: CSAREPLAGGRTQYF; CDR3 DNA: TGCAGTGCTAGAGAACCGCTAGCGGGAGGGCGCACGCAGTATTTT
J gene: TRBJ1-1; D gene: .; clone size: many; V gene: TRBV29-1; CDR3 protein: CSVNRDAGTEAFF; CDR3 DNA: TGCAGCGTTAACAGGGATGCGGGCACTGAAGCTTTCTTT
J gene: TRBJ1-5; D gene: .; clone size: many; V gene: TRBV2; CDR3 protein: CASRADSNQPQHF; CDR3 DNA: TGTGCCAGCAGGGCAGATAGCAATCAGCCCCAGCATTTT
J gene: TRBJ1-2; D gene: .; clone size: many; V gene: TRBV21-1; CDR3 protein: CASSKGTGGGGPNYGYTF; CDR3 DNA: TGTGCCAGCAGCAAGGGGACAGGGGGAGGTGGGCCTAACTATGGCTACACCTTC
J gene: TRBJ2-2; D gene: .; clone size: few; V gene: TRBV6-5; CDR3 protein: CASSYVTRANTGELFF; CDR3 DNA: TGTGCCAGCAGTTACGTTACTAGGGCGAACACCGGGGAGCTGTTTTTT
J gene: TRBJ2-4; D gene: TRBD2; clone size: few; V gene: TRBV28; CDR3 protein: CASSSGTSGPKNIQYF; CDR3 DNA: TGTGCCAGCAGTTCCGGGACTAGCGGGCCCAAAAACATTCAGTACTTC
J gene: TRBJ1-4; D gene: TRBD1; clone size: .; V gene: TRBV20-1; CDR3 protein: CSARDITGASGEKLFF; CDR3 DNA: TGCAGTGCTAGAGATATCACAGGGGCTAGCGGGGAAAAACTGTTTTTT
J gene: TRBJ1-2; D gene: .; clone size: few; V gene: TRBV25-1; CDR3 protein: CASSEWGGQHYGYTF; CDR3 DNA: TGTGCCAGCAGTGAATGGGGGGGGCAACACTATGGCTACACCTTC
J gene: TRBJ2-7; D gene: .; clone size: many; V gene: TRBV10-3; CDR3 protein: CAIRDGTGTYEQYF; CDR3 DNA: TGTGCCATTCGGGATGGGACTGGTACCTACGAGCAGTACTTC
J gene: TRBJ2-1; D gene: TRBD2; clone size: few; V gene: TRBV12-5; CDR3 protein: CASAVAGGGLFF; CDR3 DNA: TGTGCTAGTGCCGTAGCTGGCGGGGGTCTGTTCTTC
J gene: TRBJ2-2; D gene: TRBD1; clone size: .; V gene: TRBV12-3/TRBV12-4; CDR3 protein: CASSPGTGTGELFF; CDR3 DNA: TGTGCCAGCAGCCCAGGGACAGGGACCGGGGAGCTGTTTTTT
J gene: TRBJ2-1; D gene: .; clone size: few; V gene: TRBV20-1; CDR3 protein: CSARDTRSGHSYNEQFF; CDR3 DNA: TGCAGTGCTAGAGATACGAGGAGCGGCCACTCCTACAATGAGCAGTTCTTC
J gene: TRBJ2-5; D gene: .; clone size: few; V gene: TRBV28; CDR3 protein: CASSLEVGAHQETQYF; CDR3 DNA: TGTGCCAGCAGTTTAGAAGTGGGAGCCCACCAAGAGACCCAGTACTTC
J gene: TRBJ1-1; D gene: .; clone size: few; V gene: TRBV12-3/TRBV12-4; CDR3 protein: CASSLTRNTEAFF; CDR3 DNA: TGTGCCAGCAGTTTAACGAGAAACACTGAAGCTTTCTTT
J gene: TRBJ2-1; D gene: TRBD2; clone size: .; V gene: TRBV4-3; CDR3 protein: CASSQVPLAGFGEQFF; CDR3 DNA: TGCGCCAGCAGCCAAGTTCCCCTAGCGGGATTCGGTGAGCAGTTCTTC
J gene: TRBJ2-3; D gene: TRBD2; clone size: .; V gene: TRBV7-8; CDR3 protein: CASSRGLAETGTQYF; CDR3 DNA: TGTGCCAGCAGCCGGGGACTAGCGGAAACCGGTACGCAGTATTTT
J gene: TRBJ1-4; D gene: .; clone size: .; V gene: TRBV7-2; CDR3 protein: CASSLRPASEKLFF; CDR3 DNA: TGTGCCAGCAGCTTGCGACCTGCGAGTGAAAAACTGTTTTTT
J gene: TRBJ2-1; D gene: TRBD2; clone size: many; V gene: TRBV28; CDR3 protein: CASGTSGTYNEQFF; CDR3 DNA: TGTGCCAGTGGGACTAGCGGGACCTACAATGAGCAGTTCTTC
J gene: TRBJ1-2; D gene: TRBD1; clone size: many; V gene: TRBV6-6; CDR3 protein: CASSPTGTGVGYTF; CDR3 DNA: TGTGCCAGCAGTCCCACCGGGACAGGGGTTGGCTACACCTTC
J gene: TRBJ2-3; D gene: TRBD2; clone size: few; V gene: TRBV28; CDR3 protein: CASRRQAGGGGDTQYF; CDR3 DNA: TGTGCCAGCAGACGTCAAGCGGGAGGAGGGGGAGATACGCAGTATTTT
J gene: TRBJ1-1; D gene: TRBD1; clone size: few; V gene: TRBV3-1; CDR3 protein: CASSSGTARRTEAFF; CDR3 DNA: TGTGCCAGCAGCTCCGGGACAGCGCGGCGCACTGAAGCTTTCTTT
J gene: TRBJ1-2; D gene: TRBD1; clone size: many; V gene: TRBV4-3; CDR3 protein: CASSQEGNRGGSGYTF; CDR3 DNA: TGCGCCAGCAGCCAAGAGGGAAACAGGGGAGGATCCGGCTACACCTTC
J gene: TRBJ2-3; D gene: TRBD1; clone size: few; V gene: TRBV4-2; CDR3 protein: CASSRTGAATDTQYF; CDR3 DNA: TGTGCCAGCAGTCGGACAGGGGCTGCCACAGATACGCAGTATTTT
J gene: TRBJ1-2; D gene: .; clone size: few; V gene: TRBV7-9; CDR3 protein: CASSLEEGGYTF; CDR3 DNA: TGTGCCAGCAGCTTAGAGGAGGGCGGCTACACCTTC
J gene: TRBJ1-2; D gene: TRBD1; clone size: many; V gene: TRBV5-4; CDR3 protein: CASSSVRQGDDYGYTF; CDR3 DNA: TGTGCCAGCAGCTCCGTAAGACAGGGGGATGACTATGGCTACACCTTC
J gene: TRBJ2-1; D gene: TRBD2; clone size: .; V gene: TRBV5-1; CDR3 protein: CASSLEGGGHYNEQFF; CDR3 DNA: TGCGCCAGCAGCTTGGAGGGCGGGGGGCACTACAATGAGCAGTTCTTC
J gene: TRBJ2-1; D gene: TRBD2; clone size: .; V gene: TRBV19; CDR3 protein: CASSALAGIYNEQFF; CDR3 DNA: TGTGCCAGTAGTGCCCTAGCGGGGATCTACAATGAGCAGTTCTTC
J gene: TRBJ2-3; D gene: .; clone size: .; V gene: TRBV7-2; CDR3 protein: CASSAQGGITTDTQYF; CDR3 DNA: TGTGCCAGCAGCGCTCAGGGAGGTATAACCACAGATACGCAGTATTTT
J gene: TRBJ1-1; D gene: TRBD1; clone size: few; V gene: TRBV6-5; CDR3 protein: CASSYGTGANTEAFF; CDR3 DNA: TGTGCCAGCAGTTACGGTACAGGGGCGAACACTGAAGCTTTCTTT
J gene: TRBJ1-1; D gene: .; clone size: .; V gene: TRBV7-2; CDR3 protein: CASSLGLQGENTEAFF; CDR3 DNA: TGTGCCAGCAGCTTAGGGTTACAGGGCGAGAACACTGAAGCTTTCTTT
J gene: TRBJ2-5; D gene: TRBD2; clone size: .; V gene: TRBV6-2/TRBV6-3; CDR3 protein: CASSSWTSGVETQYF; CDR3 DNA: TGTGCCAGCAGCTCATGGACTAGCGGGGTAGAGACCCAGTACTTC
J gene: TRBJ1-1; D gene: .; clone size: .; V gene: TRBV7-2; CDR3 protein: CASSRDLLQNTEAFF; CDR3 DNA: TGTGCCAGCAGCCGGGACCTCTTACAGAACACTGAAGCTTTCTTT
J gene: TRBJ1-1; D gene: .; clone size: .; V gene: TRBV9; CDR3 protein: CASSVEPGDTEAFF; CDR3 DNA: TGTGCCAGCAGCGTAGAACCTGGTGACACTGAAGCTTTCTTT
J gene: TRBJ1-5; D gene: .; clone size: .; V gene: TRBV9; CDR3 protein: CASSVGRVNQPQHF; CDR3 DNA: TGTGCCAGCAGCGTAGGCAGGGTGAATCAGCCCCAGCATTTT
J gene: TRBJ1-4; D gene: .; clone size: .; V gene: TRBV29-1; CDR3 protein: CSVGFANEKLFF; CDR3 DNA: TGCAGCGTTGGTTTCGCTAATGAAAAACTGTTTTTT
J gene: TRBJ1-1; D gene: TRBD1; clone size: .; V gene: TRBV5-1; CDR3 protein: CASSLDRGAAAFF; CDR3 DNA: TGCGCCAGCAGCTTGGACAGGGGAGCTGCAGCTTTCTTT
J gene: TRBJ2-1; D gene: .; clone size: many; V gene: TRBV12-3/TRBV12-4; CDR3 protein: CASRITGTYREQFF; CDR3 DNA: TGTGCCAGCAGAATTACAGGTACCTACAGGGAGCAGTTCTTC
J gene: TRBJ2-5; D gene: TRBD2; clone size: once; V gene: TRBV7-8; CDR3 protein: CASGGDYSETQYF; CDR3 DNA: TGTGCCAGTGGGGGGGACTATTCGGAGACCCAGTACTTC
J gene: TRBJ2-3; D gene: .; clone size: few; V gene: TRBV5-6; CDR3 protein: CASSLGAMADTQYF; CDR3 DNA: TGTGCCAGCAGCTTGGGCGCGATGGCAGATACGCAGTATTTT
J gene: TRBJ2-3; D gene: TRBD2; clone size: few; V gene: TRBV4-1; CDR3 protein: CASSQFRGAGGTDTQYF; CDR3 DNA: TGCGCCAGCAGCCAGTTCCGAGGGGCGGGAGGCACAGATACGCAGTATTTT